Reported below is one T cell receptor beta chain. The antigen is undetermined. With 0 bases removed from V and 8 bases from J, the gap between germline ends came to 10 bases. Germline V CDR1 and CDR2: LNHNV, YYDKDF (reference sequence). The CDR3 has 13 residues. The data derive from a study of a mutant IDH1 vaccine in newly diagnosed glioma. For the study at large: Eight vaccine doses were administered to patients at weeks 1, 3, 5, 7, 11, 15, 19 and 23. Vaccines were begun 4-6 weeks after radiotherapy alone, or with temozolomide cycles. Among treated patients, about 60% were male and approximately 40% female, and mean age was roughly 40 years.

Time point of the sample: week 11, during vaccination. The vaccine gave 300 ug of a 20-mer mutant IDH1 peptide subcutaneously per dose. The protocol was immunoSEQ multiplex PCR, while the TCRdb copy is restricted to in-frame clones and leaves out a portion. The table records roughly 48,000 clones, 90% to 95% of them present only once. Study findings and constraints: Changes in the top peripheral T cell clonotypes seemingly had no bearing on pseudoprogression.

The sequenced sample was PBMCs, obtained from a glioma patient whose treatment included an IDH1 peptide vaccine. The source is a man aged 50-59 years with glioma. The V call is TRBV15, the J call TRBJ1-1, with D hard to call. The CDR3 region has the DNA TGTGCCACCAGCAGAGATATACGGGCAGAAGCTTTCTTT. It encodes CATSRDIRAEAFF. Supplemented by reference TRBV15 and TRBJ1-1, the full variable domain reads DAMVIQNPRYQVTQFGKPVTLSCSQTLNHNVMYWYQQKSSQAPKLLFHYYDKDFNNEADTPDNFQSRRPNTSFCFLDIRSPGLGDTAMYLCATSRDIRAEAFFGQGTRLTVV.